The 24 T cell receptor beta chains given below trace back to one sample, sequenced in a study of cytomegalovirus exposure and HLA in healthy donors. PCR involved 60 Vbeta and 13 Jbeta primers. The table came from immunoSEQ multiplex PCR; TCRdb's copy has only in-frame clones and leaves some out. The table has approximately 200,000 clones, 70% to 90% seen once. Sequencing was done on a sample of PBMCs. The origin of the receptors is a woman between 50 and 59 years old in good health and CMV-seronegative.

CDR3 sequence (DNA): TGTGCCAGCAGTCTTACAGGGGGCGTTTCCTACGAGCAGTACTTC. The encoded protein is CASSLTGGVSYEQYF. V is TRBV28 and J is TRBJ2-7; 9 nucleotides match TRBD1. V dropped 5 bases and J dropped 1; count of bases not matched to a gene: 6. This CDR3 spans 15 amino acids. Germline CDR1 reads MDHEN; CDR2 reads SYDVKM.

This clone was seen more than once but under ten times. The rearrangement links TRBV6-5 to TRBJ1-1; D possibly corresponds to TRBD1 (5 bases). This CDR3 comprises 13 residues. V was trimmed by 7 bases and J by 9 bases, leaving 18 bases between them. CDR1 and CDR2 (germline): MNHEY, SVGAGI. This CDR3 is CASTARGGSKAFF. In nucleotides, the CDR3 is TGTGCCAGCACCGCACGGGGGGGGTCCAAAGCTTTCTTT.

This sequence joins TRBV5-5 and TRBJ1-4; TRBD1 might be the D (5 bases). This CDR3 is built from 14 residues. CDR1 and CDR2 from the germline V gene are SGHKS and YYEKEE (reference sequence). V was cut by 6 bases and J by 2 bases, with 11 bases left in between. CDR3 loop: CASTNQGTNEKLFF. The CDR3 nucleotides read TGTGCCAGCACCAACCAGGGTACTAATGAAAAACTGTTTTTT. Based on the CDR3 plus reference TRBV5-5 and TRBJ1-4, the full variable domain is DAGVTQSPTHLIKTRGQQVTLRCSPISGHKSVSWYQQVLGQGPQFIFQYYEKEERGRGNFPDRFSARQFPNYSSELNVNALLLGDSALYLCASTNQGTNEKLFFGSGTQLSVL.

This clone was counted a few times. The CDR3 spells CASSVAVGRSLNEKLFF. CDR3 nucleotides: TGTGCCAGCAGCGTTGCCGTAGGGAGGTCCCTAAATGAAAAACTGTTTTTT. This sequence joins TRBV9 and TRBJ1-4, with unresolved D. V lost 2 bases to trimming and J lost 5 bases, with 19 bases between them. The CDR3 runs to 17 residues. Germline values: CDR1 SGDLS, CDR2 YYNGEE.

The chain is built from TRBV7-9 and TRBJ1-1, with 8 bases identical to TRBD1. The V gene's germline CDR1 is SEHNR and CDR2 FQNEAQ (reference sequence). CDR3 size: 14 residues. The junction had 4 bases not matched to a gene; V was cut back by 5 bases and J by 2 bases. CDR3 loop: CASSPDRGNTEAFF. The CDR3 nucleotides read TGTGCCAGCAGCCCCGACAGGGGTAACACTGAAGCTTTCTTT.

The chain combines TRBV5-1 with TRBJ1-1; 9 nucleotides agree with TRBD1. V gave up 4 bases and J gave up 4 bases; unmatched junction bases: 5. Germline CDR1 is SGHRS and CDR2 is YFSETQ. The CDR3 spans 14 residues. The chain's CDR3 is CASSTDRGGTEAFF. CDR3 nucleotides: TGCGCCAGCAGCACGGACAGGGGTGGCACTGAAGCTTTCTTT.

The gene calls are TRBV18 and TRBJ1-1, with a possible D match to TRBD1 (5 bases). V was shortened by 3 bases and J by 1 base, with 12 bases between the two germline ends. The CDR3 has 15 amino acids. The V gene's germline CDR1 is KGHSH and CDR2 LQKENI. CDR3 coding DNA: TGTGCCAGCTCACCCCAGCGGGGCTGGAACACTGAAGCTTTCTTT. It is translated as CASSPQRGWNTEAFF.

The rearrangement joins TRBV7-8 to TRBJ2-7; D unresolved. This CDR3 has 14 amino acids. The germline V gene has CDR1 SGHVS and CDR2 FQNEAQ. V lost 3 bases, J lost 0 bases, and 9 bases lay in between. CDR3: CASSFTDNSYEQYF. In DNA, the CDR3 is TGTGCCAGCAGCTTTACCGACAACTCCTACGAGCAGTACTTC.

The chain employs TRBV9 and TRBJ2-7; tentative D call: TRBD1 (6 bases). The V gene's germline CDR1 is SGDLS and CDR2 YYNGEE. V was cut by 0 bases and J by 2 bases, with 15 bases left in between. The CDR3 contains 16 residues. This CDR3 is CASSVGEGVRPYEQYF. CDR3 DNA: TGTGCCAGCAGCGTAGGTGAGGGGGTGAGGCCCTACGAGCAGTACTTC.

V usage is TRBV28 and J usage is TRBJ1-2; perhaps TRBD1 as D (6 bases). CDR1 MDHEN and CDR2 SYDVKM come from the germline V gene. The CDR3 runs 12 residues. The ends were cut back, 3 bases at V and 7 bases at J, with 9 bases in the middle. CDR3 coding DNA: TGTGCCAGCAGTTTGGCCAGGGGTGGCTACACCTTC. Translated: CASSLARGGYTF.

V and J are TRBV29-1 and TRBJ2-5, with TRBD2 matching over 11 bases. The V and J ends lost 7 bases and 4 bases, in that order; junction bases with no gene match: 5. The CDR3 covers 13 residues. Germline V CDR1 and CDR2: SQVTM, ANQGSEA. CDR3 DNA sequence: TGCAGCGCCGGGACTAGCGGAGGAGAGACCCAGTACTTC. Translated: CSAGTSGGETQYF.

J is TRBJ1-1 and V is TRBV6-5, with 11 bases fitting TRBD1. V was pared by 5 bases and J by 12 bases, with 8 bases of the junction left unmatched. The germline gives CDR1 MNHEY, CDR2 SVGAGI. The CDR3 has 13 residues. The CDR3 bases are TGTGCCAGCAGTCAAGGACAGGGGGCGGGATCTTTCTTT. This codes for CASSQGQGAGSFF.

V usage is TRBV12-5 and J usage is TRBJ2-3; 7 positions match TRBD1. V lost 1 base and J lost 4; bases outside the gene matches: 5. The CDR3 contains 15 residues. Germline CDR1 LGHNT, CDR2 FRNRAP. CDR3 protein: CASGLGQGRSDTQYF. CDR3 in DNA: TGTGCTAGTGGTTTGGGACAGGGAAGATCAGATACGCAGTATTTT. The full variable domain, its missing parts supplied by reference TRBV12-5 and TRBJ2-3, is DARVTQTPRHKVTEMGQEVTMRCQPILGHNTVFWYRQTMMQGLELLAYFRNRAPLDDSGMPKDRFSAEMPDATLATLKIQPSEPRDSAVYFCASGLGQGRSDTQYFGPGTRLTVL.

The V gene is TRBV10-1, the J gene TRBJ2-2, with 9 bases matching TRBD2. This CDR3 region has 16 residues. Trimming cost V 2 bases and J 6 bases; bases outside gene matches: 7. CDR1 and CDR2 from the germline V gene are WNHNN and SYGVQD (reference sequence). The CDR3 here is CASSEGGGLAPGELFF. CDR3 nucleotides: TGCGCCAGCAGTGAGGGAGGGGGACTAGCCCCCGGGGAGCTGTTTTTT.

The V and J genes are TRBV6-5 and TRBJ2-7, with D unresolved. V was pared by 0 bases and J by 0 bases, with 9 bases between. CDR1 MNHEY and CDR2 SVGAGI come from the germline V gene. CDR3 length: 15 residues. CDR3 nucleotide sequence: TGTGCCAGCAGTTACTCAAGGTCAGGCTCCTACGAGCAGTACTTC. Protein product: CASSYSRSGSYEQYF.

This sequence joins TRBV21-1 and TRBJ1-2; TRBD1, as called in the table, went unchecked against the DNA. TRBV21-1 is deemed a pseudogene. The CDR3 covers 17 residues. The CDR3 sequence is CASRPVVTLVFAGSYTF. CDR3 in DNA: TGTGCCAGCAGACCAGTCGTGACACTCGTTTTCGCAGGATCTTACACCTTC.

The chain recombines TRBV28 with TRBJ2-7; 9 bases are shared with TRBD2. Germline values: CDR1 MDHEN, CDR2 SYDVKM. V shed 3 bases and J 4 bases; nucleotides not matched to a gene: 4. This CDR3 spans 14 amino acids. The CDR3, as DNA: TGTGCCAGCAGTTTTTCTAGCGGGACTTACGAGCAGTACTTC. Translation gives CASSFSSGTYEQYF.

In DNA form, the CDR3 reads TGTGCCATCAGCGACAGGGTCACAACTAATGAAAAACTGTTTTTT. Its translation is CAISDRVTTNEKLFF. The chain has TRBV10-3 and TRBJ1-4; 7 bases map to TRBD1. V lost 6 bases, J lost 0 bases, and 4 bases stayed unmatched. Germline V CDR1 and CDR2: ENHRY, SYGVKD. This CDR3 comprises 15 residues.

This clone was picked up one time. This chain uses TRBV6-5 with TRBJ2-7, with TRBD1 as a possible D gene (5 bases). The CDR3 totals 13 residues. V was shortened by 2 bases and J by 3 bases, with 8 bases between the two germline ends. Germline V CDR1 and CDR2: MNHEY, SVGAGI. CDR3 amino acids: CASSYTGVYEQYF. CDR3 DNA sequence: TGTGCCAGCAGTTACACAGGAGTCTACGAGCAGTACTTC.

The genes are TRBV29-1 and TRBJ1-6, with TRBD1 identical over 9 bases. In germline, CDR1 is SQVTM, CDR2 ANQGSEA. The CDR3 runs to 14 residues. The trim removed 6 bases at V and 8 bases at J, leaving 8 bases unmatched. The CDR3 sequence is CSVGTGFGDSPLHF. The DNA of the CDR3 is TGCAGCGTCGGGACAGGGTTCGGAGATTCACCCCTCCACTTT.

This chain joins TRBV7-8 and TRBJ1-1, with unresolved D. The germline V gene has CDR1 SGHVS and CDR2 FQNEAQ. The CDR3 extends over 14 amino acids. Trimming shortened V by 4 bases and J by 0 bases, and 9 bases separated the two germline ends. This chain's CDR3 is CASSSRTLNTEAFF. The CDR3 DNA is TGTGCCAGCAGCTCCAGGACTTTGAACACTGAAGCTTTCTTT.

The chain links TRBV4-1 to TRBJ2-1; tentative D call: TRBD2 (6 bases). Germline CDR1 and CDR2: MGHRA and YSYEKL. The ends were cut back, 0 bases at V and 8 bases at J, with 11 bases in the middle. The CDR3 contains 14 residues. CDR3 sequence reads: CASSQETERDEQFF. CDR3 bases: TGCGCCAGCAGCCAAGAAACGGAGCGGGATGAGCAGTTCTTC.

The chain carries TRBV6-1 and TRBJ1-4, with 7 positions matching TRBD1. Germline CDR1 reads MNHNS; CDR2 reads SASEGT. Trimming removed 3 bases from V and 7 bases from J; junction bases left unmatched: 17. CDR3 length equals 18 residues. The CDR3 DNA sequence: TGTGCCAGCAGTGAGGTCTACAGGGGAAGTGTCGGGAGTGAAAAACTGTTTTTT. Translated: CASSEVYRGSVGSEKLFF.

A note on this clone: Mismatch with germline at one junction end may stem from a read error. The chain couples TRBV7-9 to TRBJ1-1, with no clear D. Germline CDR1 reads SEHNR; CDR2 reads FQNEAQ (reference sequence). CDR3 size: 12 residues. The CDR3 sequence is CSSSQVRGEAFF. In nucleotides, the CDR3 is TGTTCCAGCAGCCAAGTCCGGGGAGAAGCTTTCTTT.